This T cell receptor (beta chain) derives from a study of cytomegalovirus exposure and HLA in healthy donors (TCRdb year 2017). As for the study more broadly: In an earlier analysis of roughly 590 of the donors, around 290 Gb of sequence data and 90 million to 120 million unique TCR beta sequences from about 179 million T cells were reported. An early release covering roughly 580 HLA-typed donors comprised 250 to 350 gigabases of sequencing data and tens of millions of unique TCR sequences. Among the approximately 400 genotyped donors, under 90% belonged to the genetic ancestry cluster associated with self-reported Caucasian donors. The study aimed to test whether signatures of past pathogen exposure could be identified by cataloging public T cell receptors. The study used immunosequencing to profile the T cell repertoires of about 670 subjects and linked those repertoires to cytomegalovirus serostatus. Besides the first cohort of approximately 670 subjects, a separate validation cohort made up of 120 or so different subjects was used. To predict cytomegalovirus infection status, the study combined high-throughput TCR immunosequencing, statistical association of individual TCRs with disease status, and machine learning. In a later analysis, previously published TCR beta repertoires from 550 to 700 donors were re-analyzed and high-resolution HLA genotyping was added so that TCR occurrence patterns could be studied. Rather than drawing on any new phenotypic data, the later analysis identified candidate immune exposures from TCR beta sequences and the way those sequences occurred across donors. To decide whether each TCR beta V gene segment behaved as functional or pseudogenic, an earlier analysis of some 580 of the donors relied on high-throughput TCR beta sequencing. Donor age, sex, ethnicity and CMV serostatus were compiled alongside the repertoire data. Genome-wide SNP genotypes for about 65% of the 666 donors were used in a later genetic analysis, which treated that subset as a discovery cohort. Every repertoire in the discovery cohort had been generated on one and the same sequencing platform. HLA typing covered class I and class II loci at four-digit resolution. The number of donors typed differed by locus, with roughly 620-630 for A, B, C, DRB1 and DQB1, around 560 for DQA1, nearly 610 for DPA1, and around 460 for DPB1. Because of strong linkage in the cohort, roughly five DR-DQ haplotypes were treated as single units for association and clustering. Across some 400 genotyped donors of the cohort, an average of roughly 200,000 unique TCR beta nucleotide sequences per donor were sequenced, and roughly 20% of those sequences were non-productive. General findings and caveats noted by the study authors: A cluster of highly shared sequence variants was judged likely to represent a technical artifact of the sequencing pipeline. The classifier was reported to diagnose cytomegalovirus status with high specificity and sensitivity in both the original cohort and the validation cohort. Broadly in line with IMGT annotations, most TCR beta V segments showed up in productive rearrangements about 87% or about 30% of the time in an earlier analysis of 587 of the donors. Immune exposure information for the cohort was limited to CMV serostatus. Roughly uniform sequencing depth across donors was assumed in presence/absence analyses, although this assumption may not hold. A further reported finding was that TCR beta sequences accurately predicted the HLA-A and HLA-B alleles for most subjects in the first cohort. According to a later analysis, most CMV-associated TCR beta chains appeared to be HLA-restricted, and the HLA associations seemed to be driven largely by CMV exposure. According to a later analysis, parvovirus B19, influenza, CMV and Epstein-Barr virus appeared linked to several top co-occurrence clusters. Linkage disequilibrium might explain the correlated functional status among segregating V segments, but an unknown experimental factor could not be ruled out. The study listed 164 TCR beta chains as associated with cytomegalovirus. According to a later genetic analysis, donors in an Asian-associated ancestry cluster had fewer N-insertions in productive TCRs than the approximately 690-donor mean. The authors suggested that the approach could potentially be extended to other disease states and immunological phenotypes. Some IMGT-functional V segments, including TRBV6-2 and TRBV6-3, could not be told apart with the 87-base-pair reads, so those segments were excluded. Strong co-occurrence of HLA alleles, especially DR and DQ, made assigning TCR associations to individual alleles difficult. At a false discovery rate of 0.05, a later analysis linked around 17,000 TCR beta sequences to specific HLA alleles. Three of the identified cytomegalovirus-associated TCR beta chains were confirmed in vitro to be specific for cytomegalovirus antigens. Because counts were too low, some 16 rarely observed V segments, including chromosome 9 orphons, were excluded from the earlier analysis of several hundred of the donors. Across donors, most TCR sequences were observed very rarely, whereas some public TCRs were present in many individuals. In a later analysis, HLA-associated TCR beta chains were found to be more clonally expanded and to have lower generation probabilities than equally common non-associated chains. In a later analysis, TCR association rates were found to vary across HLA loci, with the most associated TCRs seen for DRB1 alleles and the fewest for HLA-C alleles. Only TCR beta chains were sequenced in this cohort, and the absence of alpha or paired-chain data limited detectable features. A later genetic analysis associated a missense DCLRE1C variant with V-gene and J-gene trimming of TCR beta chains, and an independent cohort replicated the association. Because some donors lacked HLA typing at each locus, the association tests relied only on the typed subset.

The cohort was made up of roughly 670 healthy bone marrow donors. Cohort members were all nominally healthy when sampled, although unrecorded immune exposures were likely present. The donor was CMV seropositive and belonged to the group of 250 to 300 seropositive cohort members. Every donor gave a peripheral blood sample, and the peripheral blood mononuclear cells from that sample were used for TCR beta sequencing. The Qiagen DNeasy Blood Extraction Kit was used to extract genomic DNA from the blood cell samples. Library creation used the immunoSEQ multiplex PCR assay. The multiplex PCR relied on a mix of 60 forward primers for TCR Vbeta segments and 13 reverse primers for TCR Jbeta segments. The CDR3 region of rearranged TCR beta genes was amplified from genomic DNA by a multiplex PCR assay. The Illumina HiSeq System was used to sequence the amplified TCR beta libraries as 87-base-pair reads. As for the original processing: Across the 600 to 700 repertoires, a later analysis counted 60 million to 90 million unique TCR beta chains, approximately 10 million of which were shared by at least two donors. Raw reads were error-corrected and collapsed into unique sequences by a nearest-neighbor algorithm in which closely related sequences were merged to remove PCR and sequencing errors. To assign V, D and J gene segments, CDR3 sequences were aligned to IMGT reference sequences. For a sequence to be retained, a match of at least six nucleotides to both a V gene segment and a J gene segment was required. A rearrangement was called productive if the CDR3 had no stop codons and remained in frame with V and J, and every other rearrangement was called non-productive. CDR3 was defined by IMGT convention, running from the second conserved V-encoded cysteine to the conserved J-encoded phenylalanine. In an earlier analysis of around 640 of the donors, sequences lacking an unambiguous match to a single V gene segment were excluded. An earlier analysis of 500 to 600 of the donors classified V segments as functional when productive rearrangements were above 56.7% and as segregating when the standard deviation between donors was above 5%. To diagnose cytomegalovirus status from the catalog of TCR beta chain sequences, a statistical classification framework was built. In a later analysis, TCR nucleotide sequences were compared against IMGT/GENE-DB human TR gene sequences so that V and J genes could be assigned. A later analysis assigned CDR3 sequences and most-parsimonious VDJ recombination scenarios with the TCRdist pipeline. A later analysis defined each TCR beta chain by its CDR3 amino acid sequence plus V-gene family, and excluded reads lacking a unique V-gene family. As a way to deal with suspected cross-contamination and a sequencing artifact, a later analysis dropped 640 or so nucleotide sequences that were highly shared and had low generation probability. In a later analysis, a clonal expansion index for each public chain was calculated from normalized within-repertoire ranks of inferred template counts. A later analysis computed generation probabilities with a VDJ recombination model fitted to out-of-frame rearrangements, and checked the results against IGoR. A later analysis scored TCR-TCR, TCR-HLA and TCR-CMV co-occurrence with hypergeometric tests, applying a repertoire-size bias correction to TCR pairs. To estimate false discovery rates, a later analysis permuted the HLA or CMV assignments 20 times. In a later analysis, co-occurring TCRs were grouped using DBSCAN, with TCRdist sequence similarity added in when clustering inside HLA-allele-positive subsets. Co-occurrence clustering excluded repertoires with fewer than 30,000 or more than 120,000 public chains, plus five with anomalous nucleotide sharing. TCRdb obtained this table from immuneACCESS and retained in-frame rearrangements with V and J assigned. These tables miss some clones; where compared with another copy, unresolved V genes account for less than half of the shortfall, and the remainder is unexplained. That table supplies the V and J calls and clone size; D and trimming were determined from the DNA. The sample table contains some 180,000 clones; only one count was recorded for 12% of them. The biggest ten clones account for over 6.5% of the sample.

Comment on this clone: No cognate antigen has been identified for it. The sample holds no much larger clone one base away, and base qualities are not on file.

Clipping removes 5 bases from V and 6 bases from J, with 2 as the unmatched junction base count. The CDR1 and CDR2 encoded by the germline V gene are SGHTA and FQGTGA. Inclusive of the bounding cysteine and phenylalanine, the CDR3 is 13 residues long. CDR3 DNA only is kept here, 39 bases in frame from base 1. This sequence was found in a man in his fifties in good health and CMV-seropositive. The sequence is built from TRBV7-3 and TRBJ1-5; 9 junctional bases match TRBD1. Material: PBMCs. The CDR3 in this case is CASSQDRGQPQHF. The DNA is as follows: TGTGCCAGCAGCCAGGACAGGGGTCAGCCCCAGCATTTT. The variable domain in full, with residues beyond the CDR3 obtained from the reference TRBV7-3 and TRBJ1-5 genes, is GAGVSQTPSNKVTEKGKYVELRCDPISGHTALYWYRQSLGQGPEFLIYFQGTGAADDSGLPNDRFFAVRPEGSVSTLKIQRTERGDSAVYLCASSQDRGQPQHFGDGTRLSIL.